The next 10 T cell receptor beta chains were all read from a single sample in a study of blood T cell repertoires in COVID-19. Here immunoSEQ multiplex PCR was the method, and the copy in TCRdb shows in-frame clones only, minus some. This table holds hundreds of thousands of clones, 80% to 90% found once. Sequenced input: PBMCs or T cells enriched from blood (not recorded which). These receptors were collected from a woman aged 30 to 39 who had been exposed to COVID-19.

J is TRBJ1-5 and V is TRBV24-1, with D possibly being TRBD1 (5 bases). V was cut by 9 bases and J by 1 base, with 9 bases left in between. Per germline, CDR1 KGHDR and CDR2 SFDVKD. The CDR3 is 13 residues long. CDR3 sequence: CATQRQSNQPQHF. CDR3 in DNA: TGTGCCACCCAAAGACAGAGCAATCAGCCCCAGCATTTT.

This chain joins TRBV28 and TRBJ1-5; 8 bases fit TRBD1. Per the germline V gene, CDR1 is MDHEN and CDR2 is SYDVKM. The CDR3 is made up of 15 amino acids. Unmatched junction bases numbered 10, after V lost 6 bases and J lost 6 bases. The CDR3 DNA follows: TGTGCCAGCAGGCCAGGACAGGGAAGGGGTCAGCCCCAGCATTTT. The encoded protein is CASRPGQGRGQPQHF.

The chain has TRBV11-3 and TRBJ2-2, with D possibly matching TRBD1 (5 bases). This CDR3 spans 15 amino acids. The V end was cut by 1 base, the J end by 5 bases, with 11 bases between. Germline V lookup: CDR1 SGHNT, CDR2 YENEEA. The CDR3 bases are TGTGCCAGCAGCTTAGCGGCAGGGCGGACCGGGGAGCTGTTTTTT. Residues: CASSLAAGRTGELFF.

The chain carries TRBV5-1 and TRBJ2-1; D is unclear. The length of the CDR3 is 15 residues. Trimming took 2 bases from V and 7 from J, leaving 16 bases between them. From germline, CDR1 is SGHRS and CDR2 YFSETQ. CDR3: CASSFGRGVRNEQFF. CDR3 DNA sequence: TGCGCCAGCAGCTTTGGTCGTGGTGTTCGGAATGAGCAGTTCTTC.

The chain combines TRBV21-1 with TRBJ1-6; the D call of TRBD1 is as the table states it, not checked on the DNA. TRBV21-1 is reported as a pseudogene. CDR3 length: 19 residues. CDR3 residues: CASSLPSPDRVAYNSPLHF. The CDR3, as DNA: TGTGCCAGCAGCCTCCCAAGTCCGGACAGGGTGGCCTATAATTCACCCCTCCACTTT.

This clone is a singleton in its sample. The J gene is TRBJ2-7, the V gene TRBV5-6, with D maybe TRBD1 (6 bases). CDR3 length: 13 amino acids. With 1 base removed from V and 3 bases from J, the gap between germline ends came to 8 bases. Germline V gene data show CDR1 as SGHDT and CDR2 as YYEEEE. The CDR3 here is CASSLQGYYEQYF. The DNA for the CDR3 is TGTGCCAGCAGCTTGCAGGGGTACTACGAGCAGTACTTC.

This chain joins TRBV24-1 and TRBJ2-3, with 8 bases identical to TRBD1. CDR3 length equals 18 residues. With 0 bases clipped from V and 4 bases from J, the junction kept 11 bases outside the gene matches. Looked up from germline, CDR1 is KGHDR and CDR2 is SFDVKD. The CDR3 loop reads CATSDLQTGQGKADTQYF. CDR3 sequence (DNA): TGTGCCACCAGTGATTTGCAGACCGGACAGGGAAAAGCAGATACGCAGTATTTT.

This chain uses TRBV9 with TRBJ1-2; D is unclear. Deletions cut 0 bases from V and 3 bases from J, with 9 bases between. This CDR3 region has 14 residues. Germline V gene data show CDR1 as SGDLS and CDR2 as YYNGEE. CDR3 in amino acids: CASSVDSSHYGYTF. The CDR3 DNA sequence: TGTGCCAGCAGCGTAGACAGCAGCCACTATGGCTACACCTTC.

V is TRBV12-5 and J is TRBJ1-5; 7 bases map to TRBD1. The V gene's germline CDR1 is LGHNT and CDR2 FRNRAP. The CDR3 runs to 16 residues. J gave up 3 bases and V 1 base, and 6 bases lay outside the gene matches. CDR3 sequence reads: CASGLARDSLNQPQHF. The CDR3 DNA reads TGTGCTAGTGGTTTGGCCCGGGACAGCCTCAATCAGCCCCAGCATTTT.

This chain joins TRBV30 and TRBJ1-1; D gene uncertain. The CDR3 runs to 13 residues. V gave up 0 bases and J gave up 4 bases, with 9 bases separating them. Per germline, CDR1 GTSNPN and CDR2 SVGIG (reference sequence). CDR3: CAWSVSRVTEAFF. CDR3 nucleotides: TGTGCCTGGAGTGTCTCCCGGGTCACTGAAGCTTTCTTT.